The TCR beta chain under discussion was sequenced for a study of blood T cell repertoires in COVID-19 (dated by TCRdb to 2020 to 2022). For the wider study: Samples from collaborators originated in the United States, Italy and Spain and spanned both the acute and convalescent phases of COVID-19. The sample metadata nearly always contained a de-identified subject ID, COVID-19 status, age in years and sex. A freely available public database, intended as a resource for researchers studying the immune response to SARS-CoV-2, is where the repertoires were released. Samples came from the ongoing ImmuneRACE study (first 160 participants) plus 1,254 subjects from 6 global collaborators. The prospective study material was composed of cDNA or gDNA derived from T cells, B-cell-depleted T cells, or PBMCs. Subjects who had been exposed to COVID-19, were actively infected with it, or had recovered from it provided the deeply sampled blood TCRbeta repertoires that made up the dataset. HLA class I and class II types, where available, came from metadata supplied by the sample provider rather than from assay-based typing. Study-wide findings and limitations: The quantity of clinical and demographic metadata differed by source and by participant and was supplied without curation.

TCRbeta CDR3 regions were amplified from genomic DNA by means of the immunoSEQ Assay, a bias-controlled multiplex PCR. Regarding the original processing steps: The number of nucleated cells in each sample was estimated by amplification of reference gene primers within the assay. To quantify the absolute abundance of each unique TCRbeta CDR3 rearrangement, sequence reads were collapsed and filtered. For each sample, productive Simpson clonality was calculated by taking the square root of Simpson's diversity index across productive rearrangements. The table comes from immuneACCESS by way of TCRdb, which keeps in-frame sequences with V and J called. Part of the clones is missing from these tables; in studies checked, under half for an unresolved V gene and the rest for unknown reasons. V and J calls and clone size are given by that table; D and trimming were obtained from the DNA. The sample table holds roughly 32,000 clones, of which roughly 91% were seen once. Approximately 1% of the sample belongs to the ten largest clones.

Whole blood was collected in K2EDTA tubes by collaborating institutions according to the institutions' own protocols. For TCRbeta analysis, collaborators shipped samples as frozen whole blood, isolated PBMCs, or DNA extracted from either of those sample types. As to this clone: Its antigen is currently not known. No much larger clone is present one base from it, and per-base qualities are unavailable.

Input material: peripheral blood. The receptor comes from a man between 65 and 79 years old with active or convalescent COVID-19.

The CDR3 is CASSPQGTNSPLHF. The DNA is TGTGCCAGCAGCCCACAGGGGACGAATTCACCCCTCCACTTT. The chain couples TRBV2 to TRBJ1-6, and 7 junction bases match TRBD1. CDR1 is given as SNHLY and CDR2 as FYNNEI, both from the germline V gene. The CDR3 has 14 amino acids, counting the end cysteine and phenylalanine. CDR3 DNA only is kept here, 42 bases in frame from base 1. Ends trimmed: V by 6 bases, J by 7 bases; bases unmatched to a gene: 6.